This is a list of T cell receptor beta chains from one sample in a study of early T cells in non-severe SARS-CoV-2 infection. TCRdb re-called the 5' RACE reads with MiXCR, one entry per CDR3 protein. The table shows about 33,000 distinct CDR3 sequences, with around 5% occurring only once. What was sequenced was whole blood. The receptors derive from an adult who was a healthcare worker with PCR-confirmed SARS-CoV-2 infection or an uninfected control (not recorded which). Each CDR3 is given with its conserved first and last residue. A D gene is named only where the DNA matches it firmly. Rows may omit the clone size; those that give it use once, few, many or a size class.

.	many	TRBV20-1	11	TRBJ2-5	TGCAGTGCTAGACCAGGAGAGACCCAGTACTTC	CSARPGETQYF
TRBD1	many	TRBV5-1	16	TRBJ1-4	TGCGCCAGTCGATGGGGACAGAAAACAACTAATGAAAAACTGTTTTTT	CASRWGQKTTNEKLFF
.	.	TRBV12-3/TRBV12-4	12	TRBJ2-5	TGTGCCAGCAGTTTAGCCTCTACGACCCAGTACTTC	CASSLASTTQYF
TRBD1	.	TRBV6-6	15	TRBJ2-7	TGTGCCAGCAGTCGAACCCTACAGGGGGCGGACGAGCAGTACTTC	CASSRTLQGADEQYF
.	medium-sized	TRBV12-3/TRBV12-4	13	TRBJ2-2	TGTGCCAGCAGTCGCGGACTTTACGGGGAGCTGTTTTTT	CASSRGLYGELFF
TRBD1	many	TRBV5-6	13	TRBJ1-1	TGTGCCAGCAGACGGACAGGAATAAGCGGTGCTTTCTTT	CASRRTGISGAFF
.	many	TRBV5-1	13	TRBJ2-2	TGCGCCACCCGTCGGGGGCCGATCGGGGAGCTGTTTTTT	CATRRGPIGELFF
.	.	TRBV20-1	13	TRBJ1-6	TGCAGTGCAGGGGAGCGGGATAATTCACCCCTCCACTTT	CSAGERDNSPLHF
.	.	TRBV7-2	15	TRBJ1-5	TGTGCCAGCAGCAAAGACAGGCGAACTAATCAGCCCCAGCATTTT	CASSKDRRTNQPQHF
.	.	TRBV7-7	13	TRBJ2-5	TGTGCCAGCAGCTTAACCCTCGTGGAGACCCAGTACTTC	CASSLTLVETQYF
.	many	TRBV15	13	TRBJ2-7	TGTGCCACCAGTAGTGGGGTTTCCCACGAGCAGTACTTC	CATSSGVSHEQYF
TRBD1	few	TRBV4-3	16	TRBJ2-7	TGCGCCAGCAGCCAAGATGCGGGACAGGCGTCCCTAGCCCAGTACTTC	CASSQDAGQASLAQYF
.	.	TRBV28	15	TRBJ2-1	TGTGCCAGCAGTTTCGTGACAGGAGGGACCAATGAGCAGTTCTTC	CASSFVTGGTNEQFF
TRBD1	few	TRBV2	14	TRBJ2-2	TGTGCCAGCAATTGGGACAGCGACACCGGGGAGCTGTTTTTT	CASNWDSDTGELFF
TRBD2	.	TRBV6-2/TRBV6-3	14	TRBJ2-3	TGTGCCAGCGGACTAGCGGGGAACTCAGATACGCAGTATTTT	CASGLAGNSDTQYF
.	few	TRBV11-2	14	TRBJ2-7	TGTGCCAGCAGCTTAGACATGGAGGGGATGGAGCAGTACTTC	CASSLDMEGMEQYF
.	many	TRBV6-2/TRBV6-3	15	TRBJ1-1	TGTGCCAGCAGTTACGGGGGACTGATAAACACTGAAGCTTTCTTT	CASSYGGLINTEAFF
TRBD1	few	TRBV6-1	15	TRBJ2-3	TGTGCCAGCAGTGAAAGTCAGGGGGCTTCAGATACGCAGTATTTT	CASSESQGASDTQYF
.	many	TRBV5-1	14	TRBJ1-1	TGCGCCAGCAGCCCATCCGGAATGAACACTGAAGCTTTCTTT	CASSPSGMNTEAFF
TRBD2	many	TRBV2	16	TRBJ2-7	TGTGCCAGCAGTGAACTAGCGGGGGGCCGGGCCTACGAGCAGTACTTC	CASSELAGGRAYEQYF
.	few	TRBV3-1	14	TRBJ2-1	TGTGCCAGCAGCCTAAGTAACTACTACAATGAGCAGTTCTTC	CASSLSNYYNEQFF
TRBD1	few	TRBV25-1	15	TRBJ1-4	TGTGCCAGCACCCAAACAGGGGGGAATAATGAAAAACTGTTTTTT	CASTQTGGNNEKLFF
.	.	TRBV7-6	13	TRBJ2-3	TGTGCCAGCAGCTTAGCATTTGGAGATACGCAGTATTTT	CASSLAFGDTQYF
.	many	TRBV7-9	14	TRBJ2-3	TGTGCCAGCAGCGAGACGGTCCCTCGCGATACGCAGTATTTT	CASSETVPRDTQYF
.	many	TRBV7-2	14	TRBJ2-7	TGTGCCAGCAGCTTTCAGGTGACCTACTACGAGCAGTACTTC	CASSFQVTYYEQYF
TRBD1	many	TRBV6-2/TRBV6-3	12	TRBJ1-2	TGTGCCAGCAGTTACGGCGGACAGGTCGGCACCTTC	CASSYGGQVGTF
.	few	TRBV5-4	16	TRBJ2-1	TGTGCCAGCAGCTTGGGGGGGCAGAACACCTACAATGAGCAGTTCTTC	CASSLGGQNTYNEQFF
.	many	TRBV19	14	TRBJ2-5	TGTGCCAGTAGTGAGCCGGGAACTCGAGAGACCCAGTACTTC	CASSEPGTRETQYF
TRBD1	few	TRBV14	16	TRBJ2-7	TGTGCCAGCAGCCATCGGTCAGGGGGCTTTTCCTACGAGCAGTACTTC	CASSHRSGGFSYEQYF
TRBD1	many	TRBV12-3/TRBV12-4	19	TRBJ2-3	TGTGCCAGCAGTTTAGCGCTAAGACGTGCAGGGGGAGAAACAGATACGCAGTATTTT	CASSLALRRAGGETDTQYF